This TCR beta chain was observed in a study of blood T cell repertoires in COVID-19. Looking at the study overall: Collection of acute and convalescent COVID-19 samples took place in the United States, Italy and Spain.

TCRdb's table, derived via immunoSEQ multiplex PCR, lists solely in-frame clones and lacks some. Of approximately 340,000 clones in the sample, about 86% were seen once. V shed 6 bases and J shed 1 base, with 12 bases lying between them. CDR3 length: 13 residues. In germline, CDR1 is SQVTM, CDR2 ANQGSEA. The count of this clone is one. The origin of this receptor is a man aged 25 to 40 with active or convalescent COVID-19. Sequenced input: peripheral blood. The chain has TRBV29-1 and TRBJ1-1; D perhaps matches TRBD1 (5 bases). The CDR3 DNA reads as TGCAGCGTGGCGGGGCGGCAGAACACTGAAGCTTTCTTT. Encoded protein: CSVAGRQNTEAFF.